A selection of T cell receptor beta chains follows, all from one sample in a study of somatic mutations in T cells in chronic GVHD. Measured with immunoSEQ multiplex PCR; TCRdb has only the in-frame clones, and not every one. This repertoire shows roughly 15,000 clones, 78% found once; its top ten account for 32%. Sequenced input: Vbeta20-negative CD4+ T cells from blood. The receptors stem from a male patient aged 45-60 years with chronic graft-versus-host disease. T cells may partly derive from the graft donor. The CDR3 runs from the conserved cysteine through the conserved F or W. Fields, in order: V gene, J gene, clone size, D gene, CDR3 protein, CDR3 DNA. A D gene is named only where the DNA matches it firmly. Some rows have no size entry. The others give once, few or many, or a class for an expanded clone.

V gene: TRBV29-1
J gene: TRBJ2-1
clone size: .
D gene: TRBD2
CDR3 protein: CSVEHLAGPPNEQFF
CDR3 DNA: TGCAGCGTTGAGCACCTAGCGGGACCCCCCAATGAGCAGTTCTTC

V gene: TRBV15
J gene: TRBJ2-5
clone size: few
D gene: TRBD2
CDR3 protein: CATSNTRGSGSRETQYF
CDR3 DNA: TGTGCCACCAGTAATACCAGGGGTAGCGGGAGTCGAGAGACCCAGTACTTC

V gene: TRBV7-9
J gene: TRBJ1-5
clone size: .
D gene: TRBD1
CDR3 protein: CASSPGTAYQPQHF
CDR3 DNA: TGTGCCAGCAGCCCTGGGACAGCTTATCAGCCCCAGCATTTT

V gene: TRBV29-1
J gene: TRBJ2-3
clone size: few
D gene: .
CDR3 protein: CSVGQGGDTQYF
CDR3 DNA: TGCAGCGTTGGCCAGGGTGGAGATACGCAGTATTTT

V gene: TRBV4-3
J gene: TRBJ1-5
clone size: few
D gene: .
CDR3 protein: CASSQGTALSNQPQHF
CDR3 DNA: TGCGCCAGCAGCCAAGGGACAGCCCTTAGCAATCAGCCCCAGCATTTT

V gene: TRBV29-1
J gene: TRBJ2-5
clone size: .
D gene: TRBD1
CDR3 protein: CSAGQGVGTQYF
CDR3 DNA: TGCAGCGCCGGACAGGGGGTTGGGACCCAGTACTTC

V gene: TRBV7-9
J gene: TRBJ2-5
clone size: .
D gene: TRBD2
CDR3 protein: CASSRGTSPGETQYF
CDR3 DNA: TGTGCCAGCAGCAGGGGGACTAGCCCCGGGGAGACCCAGTACTTC

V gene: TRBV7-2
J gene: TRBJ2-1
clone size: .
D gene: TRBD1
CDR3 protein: CASENRGTPYNEQFF
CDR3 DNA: TGTGCCAGCGAGAACAGGGGTACGCCCTACAATGAGCAGTTCTTC

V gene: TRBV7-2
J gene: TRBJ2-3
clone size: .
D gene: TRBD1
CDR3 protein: CASSRRGRADTQYF
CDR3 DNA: TGTGCCAGCAGTCGTAGGGGGCGCGCAGATACGCAGTATTTT

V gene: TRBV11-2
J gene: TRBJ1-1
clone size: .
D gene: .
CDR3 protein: CASSYDSNGAEAFF
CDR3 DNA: TGTGCCAGCAGCTACGACAGCAATGGGGCTGAAGCTTTCTTT

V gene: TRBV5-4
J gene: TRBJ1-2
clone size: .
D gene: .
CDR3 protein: CASSSGGSTNYGYTF
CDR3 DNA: TGTGCCAGCAGCTCCGGGGGATCAACAAACTATGGCTACACCTTC

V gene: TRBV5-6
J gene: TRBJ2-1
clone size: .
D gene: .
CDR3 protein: CASSEGLSYNEQFF
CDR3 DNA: TGTGCCAGCAGCGAGGGTCTCTCCTACAATGAGCAGTTCTTC

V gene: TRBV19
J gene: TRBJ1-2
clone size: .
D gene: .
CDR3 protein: CASSQSFYGYTF
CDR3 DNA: TGTGCCAGTAGTCAGTCCTTCTATGGCTACACCTTC

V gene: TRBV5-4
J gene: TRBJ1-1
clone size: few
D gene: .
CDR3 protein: CASSRSPNTEAFF
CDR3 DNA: TGTGCCAGCAGCCGGTCCCCGAACACTGAAGCTTTCTTT

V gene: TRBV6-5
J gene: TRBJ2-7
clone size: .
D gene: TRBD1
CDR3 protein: CASSFGQGKTYEQYF
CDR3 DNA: TGTGCCAGCAGTTTTGGACAGGGGAAGACTTACGAGCAGTACTTC

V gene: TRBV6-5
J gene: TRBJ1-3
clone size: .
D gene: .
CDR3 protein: CASSDSRFSGNTIYF
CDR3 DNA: TGTGCCAGCAGTGACTCACGGTTCTCTGGAAACACCATATATTTT

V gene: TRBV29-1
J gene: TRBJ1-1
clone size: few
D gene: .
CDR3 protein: CSVKDRNTEAFF
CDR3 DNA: TGCAGCGTTAAGGACAGGAACACTGAAGCTTTCTTT

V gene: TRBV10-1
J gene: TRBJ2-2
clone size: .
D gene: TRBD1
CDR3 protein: CASSGPGTGTGELFF
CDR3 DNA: TGCGCCAGCAGTGGTCCCGGGACAGGGACCGGGGAGCTGTTTTTT

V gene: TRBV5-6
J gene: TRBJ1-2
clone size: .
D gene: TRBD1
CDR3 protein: CASSLDPAGGANYGYTF
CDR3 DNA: TGTGCCAGCAGCTTGGATCCGGCAGGGGGAGCTAACTATGGCTACACCTTC

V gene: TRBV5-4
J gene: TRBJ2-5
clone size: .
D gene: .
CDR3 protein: CASSLKGVQETQYF
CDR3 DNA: TGTGCCAGCAGCTTGAAAGGGGTCCAAGAGACCCAGTACTTC

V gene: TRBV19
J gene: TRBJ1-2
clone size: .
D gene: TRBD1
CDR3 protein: CASSIPGQGAHYTF
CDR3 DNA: TGTGCCAGTAGTATTCCGGGACAGGGGGCCCACTACACCTTC

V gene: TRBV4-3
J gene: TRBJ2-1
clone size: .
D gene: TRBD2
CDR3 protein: CASSQEAESGRAFYEQFF
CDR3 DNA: TGCGCCAGCAGCCAAGAGGCTGAGAGCGGGAGGGCCTTTTATGAGCAGTTCTTC

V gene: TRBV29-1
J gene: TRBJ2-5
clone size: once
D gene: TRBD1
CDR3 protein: CSVENGQGARETQYF
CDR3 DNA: TGCAGCGTTGAAAACGGACAGGGGGCGAGAGAGACCCAGTACTTC

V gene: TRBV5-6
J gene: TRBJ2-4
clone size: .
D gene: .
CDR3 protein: CASSLGTGKNIQYF
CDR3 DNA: TGTGCCAGCAGCTTGGGTACAGGGAAAAACATTCAGTACTTC

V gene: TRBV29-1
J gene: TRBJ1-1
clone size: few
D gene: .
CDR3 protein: CSVREWGVRTEAFF
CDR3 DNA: TGCAGCGTGAGGGAGTGGGGGGTAAGGACTGAAGCTTTCTTT

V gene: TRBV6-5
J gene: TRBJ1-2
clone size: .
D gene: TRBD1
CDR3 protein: CASSPGTGGYGYTF
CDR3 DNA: TGTGCCAGCAGTCCGGGGACAGGGGGGTATGGCTACACCTTC

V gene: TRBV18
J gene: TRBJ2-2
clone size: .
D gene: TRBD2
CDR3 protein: CASSPPSSGRVTGELFF
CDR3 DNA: TGTGCCAGCTCACCACCGAGCAGCGGGAGGGTCACCGGGGAGCTGTTTTTT

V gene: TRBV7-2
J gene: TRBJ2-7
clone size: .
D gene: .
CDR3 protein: CASSLSGTNYEQYF
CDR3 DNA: TGTGCCAGCAGCTTATCCGGGACAAACTACGAGCAGTACTTC

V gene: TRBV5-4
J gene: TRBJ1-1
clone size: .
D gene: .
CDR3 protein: CASSLPRLEAFF
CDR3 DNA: TGTGCCAGCAGCTTGCCGAGATTAGAAGCTTTCTTT

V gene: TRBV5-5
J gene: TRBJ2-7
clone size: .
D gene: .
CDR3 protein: CASSPSWHEQYF
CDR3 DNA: TGTGCCAGCAGCCCCTCTTGGCACGAGCAGTACTTC

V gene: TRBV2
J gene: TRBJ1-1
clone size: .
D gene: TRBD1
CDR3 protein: CASKQTGDTEAFF
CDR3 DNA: TGTGCCAGCAAGCAGACAGGGGACACTGAAGCTTTCTTT

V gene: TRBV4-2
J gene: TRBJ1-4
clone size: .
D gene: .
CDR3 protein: CASSQFFPPGDPNEKLFF
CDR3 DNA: TGTGCCAGCAGCCAATTCTTCCCTCCGGGAGACCCTAATGAAAAACTGTTTTTT

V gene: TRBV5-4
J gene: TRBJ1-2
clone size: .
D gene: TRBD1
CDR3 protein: CASSSKQGDYGYTF
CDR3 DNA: TGTGCCAGCAGCTCGAAACAGGGGGACTATGGCTACACCTTC

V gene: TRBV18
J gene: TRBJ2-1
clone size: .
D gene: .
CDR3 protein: CASSMGLANEQFF
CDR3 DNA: TGTGCCAGCTCCATGGGACTTGCCAATGAGCAGTTCTTC

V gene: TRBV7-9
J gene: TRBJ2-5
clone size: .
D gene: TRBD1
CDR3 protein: CASNVGQGVQETQYF
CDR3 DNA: TGTGCCAGCAACGTTGGACAGGGGGTACAAGAGACCCAGTACTTC

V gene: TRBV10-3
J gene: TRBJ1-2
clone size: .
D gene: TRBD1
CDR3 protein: CAIRGTGANYGYTF
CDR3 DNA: TGTGCCATCAGGGGGACAGGGGCTAACTATGGCTACACCTTC

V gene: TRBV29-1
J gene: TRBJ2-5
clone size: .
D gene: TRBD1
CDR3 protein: CSANRGGQETQYF
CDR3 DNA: TGCAGCGCCAACAGGGGTGGGCAAGAGACCCAGTACTTC

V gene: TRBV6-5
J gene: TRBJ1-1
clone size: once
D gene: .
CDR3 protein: CASSVEVGGTEAFF
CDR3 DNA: TGTGCCAGCAGTGTCGAGGTCGGGGGCACTGAAGCTTTCTTT

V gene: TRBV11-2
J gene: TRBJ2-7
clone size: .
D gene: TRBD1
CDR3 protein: CASSFPPVGTGGYEQYF
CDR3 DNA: TGTGCCAGCAGCTTTCCTCCCGTTGGGACAGGAGGCTACGAGCAGTACTTC

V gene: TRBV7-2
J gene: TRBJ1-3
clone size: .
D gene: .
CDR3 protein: CASSLHLGGSGNTIYF
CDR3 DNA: TGTGCCAGCAGCTTGCATCTGGGGGGGTCAGGAAACACCATATATTTT